Described below is a single T cell receptor (beta chain) sequence and its context. Other DNA sequences in this sample translate to the same CDR3. Germline CDR1 reads SGHTA; CDR2 reads FQGNSA. CDR3 length equals 14 residues. J was trimmed by 4 bases and V by 5 bases; bases with no gene match: 3. The sample is drawn from a study of shared clonotypes between healthy human individuals. Under the authors' procedure: ImmunoSEQ gave junction-only sequences without quality scores, so filtering differed. Clones were sequenced by immunoSEQ multiplex PCR, and TCRdb holds only the in-frame ones, with some missing. The V and J calls and clone size are taken from that table; D and trimming were inferred from the DNA. This sample has about 2.4 million clones, with approximately 94% found just once.

J is TRBJ2-7 and V is TRBV7-2, with TRBD1 identical over 12 bases. The TCR originated in a man between 18 and 29 years old in good health. Some clones in this sample may be carry-over from other donors' samples. Sequencing was performed on naive CD4+ T cells from PBMCs. Documented subset: CD45RA+ positively selected. CDR3 protein: CASSLGQGAYEQYF. In DNA form, the CDR3 reads TGTGCCAGCAGCCTGGGACAGGGGGCTTACGAGCAGTACTTC.